This T cell receptor beta chain derives from a study of T cell repertoires in cytomegalovirus infection. Via MiXCR, TCRdb re-called the reads, giving one row per CDR3 protein. Of 150,000 or so distinct CDR3 sequences in the sample, about 6.3% are singletons; the top ten hold about 20%. The CDR3 length is 11 residues. The germline V and J ends were trimmed by 3 bases and 4 bases, with 1 base remaining between them. Germline CDR1 and CDR2: MDHEN and SYDVKM. This clonotype was recorded many times. This receptor was identified in a human donor in good health (CMV status not recorded). Some clones in this sample may be carry-over from other donors' samples. The sample consisted of PBMCs. The rearrangement uses TRBV28 and TRBJ2-1; D gene uncertain. The CDR3 protein is CASSFYNEQFF. The DNA for the CDR3 is TGTGCCAGCAGTTTTTACAATGAGCAGTTCTTC.